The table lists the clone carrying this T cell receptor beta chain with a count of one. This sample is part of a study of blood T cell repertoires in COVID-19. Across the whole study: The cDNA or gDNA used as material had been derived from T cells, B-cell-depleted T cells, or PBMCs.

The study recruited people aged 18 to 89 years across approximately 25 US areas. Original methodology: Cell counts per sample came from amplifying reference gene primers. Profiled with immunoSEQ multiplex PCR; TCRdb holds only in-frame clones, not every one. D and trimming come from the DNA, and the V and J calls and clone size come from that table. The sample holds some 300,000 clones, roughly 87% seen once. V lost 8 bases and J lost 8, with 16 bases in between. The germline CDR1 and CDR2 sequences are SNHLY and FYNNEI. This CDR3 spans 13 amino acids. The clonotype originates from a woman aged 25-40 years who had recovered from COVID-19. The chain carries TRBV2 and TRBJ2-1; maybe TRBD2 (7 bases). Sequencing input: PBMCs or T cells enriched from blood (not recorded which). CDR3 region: CASPGGGRDEQFF. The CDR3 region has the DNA TGTGCCAGCCCTGGGGGGGGCCGGGATGAGCAGTTCTTC.